These 2 T cell receptor beta chains share one sample of origin, sequenced in a study of cytomegalovirus exposure and HLA in healthy donors. PCR employed 60 Vbeta and 13 Jbeta primers. The method was immunoSEQ multiplex PCR; TCRdb's version includes in-frame clones alone and lacks a portion of them. The data show around 170,000 clones, with about four fifths seen just once and less than 0.65% held by the top ten. Sequenced: PBMCs. Every receptor here comes from a woman aged 50 to 65 in good health and CMV-seronegative.

The rearrangement joins TRBV6-1 to TRBJ2-5, with 7 positions matching TRBD2. CDR3 length equals 13 residues. Germline V gene data show CDR1 as MNHNS and CDR2 as SASEGT. The junction had 5 bases not matched to a gene; V was cut back by 6 bases and J by 4 bases. CDR3 nucleotides: TGTGCCAGCAGAATATTAGCGGGAGAGACCCAGTACTTC. It yields the protein CASRILAGETQYF.

In its sample, this clone was seen a few times. The chain is built from TRBV5-1 and TRBJ2-3, with 11 nucleotides matching TRBD2. With V trimmed by 5 bases and J by 6 bases, 5 bases remained unmatched. CDR1 and CDR2 from the germline V gene are SGHRS and YFSETQ. CDR3 length: 14 residues. The CDR3 region has the DNA TGCGCCAGCAGACTAGCGGGAGTAGGTGATACGCAGTATTTT. It codes for CASRLAGVGDTQYF.